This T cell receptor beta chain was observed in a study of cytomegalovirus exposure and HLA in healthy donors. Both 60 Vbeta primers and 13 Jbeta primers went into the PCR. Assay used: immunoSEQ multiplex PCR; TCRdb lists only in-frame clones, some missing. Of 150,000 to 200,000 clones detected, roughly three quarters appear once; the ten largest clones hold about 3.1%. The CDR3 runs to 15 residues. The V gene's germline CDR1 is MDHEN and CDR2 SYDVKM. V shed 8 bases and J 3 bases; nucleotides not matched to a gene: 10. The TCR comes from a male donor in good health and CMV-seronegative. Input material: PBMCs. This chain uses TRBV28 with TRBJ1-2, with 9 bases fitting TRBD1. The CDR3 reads CASHRGTGSHYGYTF. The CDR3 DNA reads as TGTGCCAGCCACAGGGGGACAGGGAGCCACTATGGCTACACCTTC.